This T cell receptor beta chain was identified in a study of STAT5B mutations in CD4+ large granular lymphocyte leukemia (dated by TCRdb to 2021 to 2024). Some background on the complete study: Among healthy controls, the CDR3 'QG' motif was associated with a particular HLA allele. The TCRbeta repertoires of CD4+ T-cell large granular lymphocyte leukemia patients were compared with the TCRbeta repertoires of healthy blood donors. The purity of purified fractions was confirmed by flow cytometry on FACSCanto II or FACSVerse to exceed 95% among lymphocytes.

TCRbeta rearrangements were sequenced from genomic DNA using the immunoSEQ assay at survey resolution. Regarding the original processing steps: A lowest detectable productive clonotype frequency of 2.59 x 10-5 was observed in the TCR sequencing data. Only productive TCRbeta rearrangements, defined as complete and in-frame sequences, were included in the analyses. The clonality of each sample was calculated as Simpson clonality in the immunoSEQ Analyzer version 3.0. Clones were grouped by frequency into very rare, small, medium, large (1-20%) or hyperexpanded (>20%) categories. OLGA 1.2.3 estimated generation probabilities, VDJtools produced V-gene circos plots, VDJdb was queried for specificities, and GLIPH identified CDR3 motifs. In its TCRdb copy, this immuneACCESS table keeps in-frame sequences only and misses some clones. Where compared with another copy, unresolved V genes explain less than half of these, and the others have no known cause. V, J and clone size were drawn from that table, and D and trimming were deduced from the DNA. The sample includes 20,000 to 25,000 clones, with around 70% observed a single time. The top ten constitute 25% to 35% of the sample.

Healthy controls were around 38 blood donors whose buffy coats came from the Finnish Red Cross blood service. All TCR-sequenced material derived from peripheral blood: patient blood samples and healthy donor buffy coats. Peripheral blood mononuclear cells were isolated by Ficoll-Hypaque gradient centrifugation. Magnetic purification was used to isolate CD4+ cells from the buffy coats of the healthy controls. The Gentra Puregene Cell and Tissue kit was used for genomic DNA extraction, and quantification was performed on a Qubit 2.0 fluorometer. V was cut back by 4 bases and J by 6 bases, leaving a gap of 15 bases between them. Its CDR3 holds 15 amino acids, cysteine through phenylalanine. The only DNA kept is the CDR3, 45 bases in frame from the first base. CDR1 LNHDA and CDR2 SQIVND were looked up in the germline V gene (reference sequence). On this clone: No antigen is known for it. No quality values exist for individual bases; no much larger clone is one base distant.

Results and caveats for the whole study, not just this receptor: Greater clonality appeared to be present in CD4-sorted patient repertoires than in healthy CD4+ repertoires, and the difference was retained after the putative leukemic clones were removed. Main leukemic clonotypes were private to each patient, although roughly 25% of the main leukemic clonotypes were found at low frequency in the non-leukemic repertoires of other patients. Data were not HLA-matched; higher clonality in CD4+ versus CD8+ T-LGLL could reflect the relatively small sample size. Enrichment of TRBV06-family usage was observed among the top patient clones (8/27) relative to healthy controls (2/35).

The clonotype was recovered from a human donor in good health. The chain is made from TRBV19 and TRBJ2-2; no D gene call is confident. The sequenced material came from CD4+ T cells from blood buffy coats. The CDR3 has the sequence CASSTTGPGAGELFF. The DNA sequence is given as TGTGCCAGTAGTACCACCGGGCCAGGAGCCGGGGAGCTGTTTTTT.